The clone carrying this T cell receptor beta chain was seen more than once but under ten times. The target antigen is unknown. There are 13 residues in the CDR3. The germline CDR1 and CDR2 sequences are LNHDA and SQIVND (reference sequence). Trimming removed 10 bases at V and 3 bases at J, with 15 bases between. PCR used 60 Vbeta primers and 13 Jbeta primers. Using immunoSEQ multiplex PCR, the repertoire was profiled, and TCRdb retains in-frame clones only, with some absent. The data contain 55,000 to 70,000 clones, more than 75% of them seen just once; the ten biggest clones take up around 5.9%. This record comes from a study of cytomegalovirus exposure and HLA in healthy donors. Overall study findings and caveats: Later analysis showed TCR association rates varying by HLA locus, highest for DRB1 and lowest for HLA-C. Earlier findings revealed that most TCR beta V segments proved productive either about 87% or about 30% of the time. In a later analysis, HLA-associated TCR beta chains were more clonally expanded than equally common others.

The sequencing input was PBMCs. This receptor was taken from a male donor in good health and CMV-seronegative. The chain couples TRBV19 to TRBJ1-1, with D maybe TRBD1 (5 bases). This CDR3 is CATQVSGDTEAFF. In DNA form, the CDR3 reads TGTGCCACCCAGGTGTCGGGGGACACTGAAGCTTTCTTT.